One sample yielded the 8 T cell receptor beta chains listed below, sequenced in a study of blood T cells in healthy people across ages. Combining a sample-barcoded 5' primer with a J-beta primer mix, a second PCR ran for about 7 to 11 cycles. TCRdb re-derived calls from the 5' RACE reads in MiXCR, one entry per CDR3 protein. The sample consists of about a million distinct CDR3 sequences, 51% of them appearing once. Sequencing was carried out using blood. These receptors all come from a woman aged 55-70 years in good health.

This rearrangement joins TRBV24-1 to TRBJ2-1; 8 nucleotides line up with TRBD1. V was clipped by 5 bases and J by 4 bases; unmatched bases: 12. From germline, CDR1 is KGHDR and CDR2 SFDVKD. The CDR3 length is 17 residues. The CDR3 DNA is TGTGCCACCAGTGGTGACACCGGGACAGGAACTTACAATGAGCAGTTCTTC. It yields the protein CATSGDTGTGTYNEQFF.

Here the CDR3 reads CASSRDYFYEQYF. CDR3 bases: TGTGCCAGCAGCCGGGACTATTTCTACGAGCAGTACTTC. J is TRBJ2-7 and V is TRBV7-2; 7 bases fit TRBD2. Germline lookup yields CDR1 SGHTA and CDR2 FQGNSA. V gave up 5 bases and J gave up 3 bases; unmatched junction bases: 4. The CDR3 is made up of 13 amino acids.

The rearrangement joins TRBV7-2 to TRBJ2-7; D remains ambiguous. The V end was cut by 5 bases, the J end by 3 bases, with 20 bases between. Germline CDR1 reads SGHTA; CDR2 reads FQGNSA. This CDR3 comprises 16 residues. The DNA of the CDR3 is TGTGCCAGCAGCCCCCAGGCACAGTCGATCTACTACGAGCAGTACTTC. Amino acid sequence: CASSPQAQSIYYEQYF. The whole variable domain, filled in from reference TRBV7-2 and TRBJ2-7, reads GAGVSQSPSNKVTEKGKDVELRCDPISGHTALYWYRQSLGQGLEFLIYFQGNSAPDKSGLPSDRFSAERTGGSVSTLTIQRTQQEDSAVYLCASSPQAQSIYYEQYFGPGTRLTVT.

V is TRBV3-1 and J is TRBJ1-1; D uncertain. This CDR3 comprises 15 residues. Trimming left V 5 bases short and J 0 bases short, with 13 bases between. Germline CDR1 and CDR2: LGHDT and YNNKEL (reference sequence). The CDR3 protein is CASSSMGNMNTEAFF. The CDR3 region has the DNA TGTGCCAGCAGCTCTATGGGCAACATGAACACTGAAGCTTTCTTT.

This clonotype has only a few counts. This chain uses TRBV5-1 with TRBJ2-4; TRBD2 matches at 8 bases. Germline loops: CDR1 SGHRS, CDR2 YFSETQ. J lost 1 base, V lost 0 bases, and 15 bases had no gene match. CDR3 length: 20 amino acids. The CDR3 coding sequence is TGCGCCAGCAGCTTGGGAGTGGCGGGAGGCCCGAGGGGGGCCAAAAACATTCAGTACTTC. Its protein is CASSLGVAGGPRGAKNIQYF.

V gene TRBV28 combines with J gene TRBJ2-3, with 11 bases that match TRBD2. This CDR3 comprises 16 residues. Germline CDR1 and CDR2: MDHEN and SYDVKM. The junction had 8 bases not matched to a gene; V was cut back by 5 bases and J by 4 bases. The CDR3 loop is CASSPQTTSGADTQYF. The CDR3 DNA follows: TGTGCCAGCAGTCCCCAAACGACTAGCGGGGCAGATACGCAGTATTTT.

J is TRBJ2-7 and V is TRBV20-1, with a tentative D call TRBD2 (6 bases). Germline CDR1 DFQATT, CDR2 SNEGSKA (reference sequence). Trimming removed 3 bases from V and 0 bases from J, with 9 bases in between. The CDR3 is 13 residues long. The CDR3 DNA reads as TGCAGTGCTAGCGGGAGCAACTCCTACGAGCAGTACTTC. It codes for CSASGSNSYEQYF.

V usage is TRBV7-9 and J usage is TRBJ1-2; perhaps TRBD1 as D (5 bases). This CDR3 contains 14 residues. CDR1 SEHNR and CDR2 FQNEAQ come from the germline V gene (reference sequence). V was shortened by 8 bases and J by 2 bases, with 15 bases between the two germline ends. This CDR3 is CASDTGRTNYGYTF. As DNA, the CDR3 is TGTGCCAGCGACACAGGACGGACGAACTATGGCTACACCTTC.